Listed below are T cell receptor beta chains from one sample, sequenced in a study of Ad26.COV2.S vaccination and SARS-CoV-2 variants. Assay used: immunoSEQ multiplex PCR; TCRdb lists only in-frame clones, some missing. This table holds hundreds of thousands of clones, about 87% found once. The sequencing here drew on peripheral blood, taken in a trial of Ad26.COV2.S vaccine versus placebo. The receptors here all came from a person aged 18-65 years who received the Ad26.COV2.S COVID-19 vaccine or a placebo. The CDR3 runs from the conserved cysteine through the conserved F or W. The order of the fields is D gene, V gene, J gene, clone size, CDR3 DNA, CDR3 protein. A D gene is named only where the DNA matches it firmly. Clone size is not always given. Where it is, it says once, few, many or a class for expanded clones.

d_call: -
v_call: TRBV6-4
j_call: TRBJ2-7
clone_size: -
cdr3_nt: TGTGCCAGCAGAACAGAACACGGGGGAACCCACGAGCAGTACTTC
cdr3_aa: CASRTEHGGTHEQYF

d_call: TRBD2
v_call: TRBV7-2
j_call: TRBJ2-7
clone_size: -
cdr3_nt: TGTGCCAGCAGCTTAGTTAAGGGGCGCGGGGGATACGAGCAGTACTTC
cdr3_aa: CASSLVKGRGGYEQYF

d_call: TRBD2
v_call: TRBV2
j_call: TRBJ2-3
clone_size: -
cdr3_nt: TGTGCCAGCAGGGTGACTAGCGGGGCCACAGATACGCAGTATTTT
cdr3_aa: CASRVTSGATDTQYF

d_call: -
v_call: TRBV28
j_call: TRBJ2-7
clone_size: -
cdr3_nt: TGTGCCAGCACCTACGGGGTCCACTACGAGCAGTACTTC
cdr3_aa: CASTYGVHYEQYF

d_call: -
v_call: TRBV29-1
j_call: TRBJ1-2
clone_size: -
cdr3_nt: TGCAGCATCCTCCGCGGGGGCTGGGGCTACACCTTC
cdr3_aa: CSILRGGWGYTF

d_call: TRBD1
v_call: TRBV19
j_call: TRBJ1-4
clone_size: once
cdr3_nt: TGTGCCAGTAGTAAACAGGGGGCCGATGGAAAACTGTTTTTT
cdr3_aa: CASSKQGADGKLFF

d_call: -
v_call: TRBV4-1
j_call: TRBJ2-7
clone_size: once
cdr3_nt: TGCGCCAGCAGCCAAACCCTAAGACAGGTGACGGGCAATCACGAGCAGTACTTC
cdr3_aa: CASSQTLRQVTGNHEQYF

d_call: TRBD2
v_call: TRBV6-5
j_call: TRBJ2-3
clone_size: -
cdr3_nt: TGTGCCAGCAAAGACCGACTAGCGGGAGCAGATACGCAGTATTTT
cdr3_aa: CASKDRLAGADTQYF

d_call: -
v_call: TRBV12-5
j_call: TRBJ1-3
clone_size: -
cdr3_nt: TGTGCTAGTGGTACACAGGGAAACACCATATATTTT
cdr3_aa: CASGTQGNTIYF

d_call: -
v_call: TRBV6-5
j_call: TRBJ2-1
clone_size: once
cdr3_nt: TGTGCCAGCAGTTACTCATTCCAATACTCCTACAATGAGCAGTTCTTC
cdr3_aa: CASSYSFQYSYNEQFF

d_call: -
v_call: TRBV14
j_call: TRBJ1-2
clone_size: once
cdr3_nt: TGTGCCACTTCCATCTATGGCTACACCTTC
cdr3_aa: CATSIYGYTF

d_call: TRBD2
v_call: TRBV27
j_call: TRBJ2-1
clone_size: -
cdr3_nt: TGTGCCAGCAGTTTTGGAGGACTAGCGGGGGGTGGGCAGTTCTTC
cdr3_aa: CASSFGGLAGGGQFF

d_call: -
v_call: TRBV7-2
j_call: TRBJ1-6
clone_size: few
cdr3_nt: TGTGCCAGCAGCTTAGGTGCGAGGGGAGGGTATAATTCACCCCTCCACTTT
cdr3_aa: CASSLGARGGYNSPLHF

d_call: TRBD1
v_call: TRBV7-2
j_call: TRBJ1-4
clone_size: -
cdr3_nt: TGTGCCAGCAGCTTCTTTGGGACAGGACATGAAAAACTGTTTTTT
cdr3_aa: CASSFFGTGHEKLFF

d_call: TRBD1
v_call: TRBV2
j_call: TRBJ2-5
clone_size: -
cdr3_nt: TGTGCCAGCAGCACCGGGACAGGGACGGAGACCCAGTACTTC
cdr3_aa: CASSTGTGTETQYF

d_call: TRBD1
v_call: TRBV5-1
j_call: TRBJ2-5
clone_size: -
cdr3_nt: TGCGCCAGCAGCTTGGGGGACAGTCAAGAGACCCAGTACTTC
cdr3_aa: CASSLGDSQETQYF

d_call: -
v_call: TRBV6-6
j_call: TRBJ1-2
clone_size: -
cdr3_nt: TGTGCCAGCAGTTACTATTCCAGTAACTATGGCTACACCTTC
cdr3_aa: CASSYYSSNYGYTF

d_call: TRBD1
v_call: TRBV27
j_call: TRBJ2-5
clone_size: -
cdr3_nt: TGTGCCAGCAGCTACAGGGGGGACGGGAAAGAGACCCAGTACTTC
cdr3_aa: CASSYRGDGKETQYF

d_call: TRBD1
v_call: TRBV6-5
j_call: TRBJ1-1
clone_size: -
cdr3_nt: TGTGCCAGCACACAGGGGTCGGGCACTGAAGCTTTCTTT
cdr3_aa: CASTQGSGTEAFF

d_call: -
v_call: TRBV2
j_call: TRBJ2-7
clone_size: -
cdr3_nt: TGTGCCAGCAGTGGTGTATGGCAGGCCTCCTACGAGCAGTACTTC
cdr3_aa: CASSGVWQASYEQYF

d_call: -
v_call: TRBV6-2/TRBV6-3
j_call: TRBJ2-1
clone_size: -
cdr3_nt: TGTGCCAGCAGTCCCGCGGGGACAGACTACAATGAGCAGTTCTTC
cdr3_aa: CASSPAGTDYNEQFF

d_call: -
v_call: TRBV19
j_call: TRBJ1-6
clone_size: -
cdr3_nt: TGTGCCAGCCCGGTTAGGCAGTCGGGATCACCCCTCCACTTT
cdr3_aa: CASPVRQSGSPLHF

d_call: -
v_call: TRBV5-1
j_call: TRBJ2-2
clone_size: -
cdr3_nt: TGCGCCAGCAGGGGGCGGAGCGGGGAGCTGTTTTTT
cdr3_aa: CASRGRSGELFF

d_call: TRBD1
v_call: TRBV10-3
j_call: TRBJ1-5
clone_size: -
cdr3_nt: TGTGCCATCAGTGGAGACAGGGTCAATAGCAATCAGCCCCAGCATTTT
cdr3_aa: CAISGDRVNSNQPQHF

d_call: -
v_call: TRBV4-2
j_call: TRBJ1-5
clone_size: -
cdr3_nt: TGTGCCAGCAGCCAAGCTTTTGCGGGGCAGCCCCAGCATTTT
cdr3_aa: CASSQAFAGQPQHF

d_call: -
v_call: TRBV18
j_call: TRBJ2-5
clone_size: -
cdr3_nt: TGTGCCAGCTCACCATCCCGACAAGAGACCCAGTACTTC
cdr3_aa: CASSPSRQETQYF

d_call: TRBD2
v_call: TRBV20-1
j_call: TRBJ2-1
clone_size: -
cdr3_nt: TGCAGTGCTAGTGAACTAGCGGGGGGCAAACCCTACAATGAGCAGTTCTTC
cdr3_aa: CSASELAGGKPYNEQFF

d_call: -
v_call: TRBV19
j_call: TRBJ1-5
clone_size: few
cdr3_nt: TGTGCCAGTAGCAGGGCTAGCAATCAGCCCCAGCATTTT
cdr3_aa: CASSRASNQPQHF

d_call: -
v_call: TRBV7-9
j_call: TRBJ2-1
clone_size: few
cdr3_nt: TGTGCCAGCAGGAGGGTTCTAATGAGGCGGGGGACAGCCAGTGAGCAGTTCTTC
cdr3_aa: CASRRVLMRRGTASEQFF

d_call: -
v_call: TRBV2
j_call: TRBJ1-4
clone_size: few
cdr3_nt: TGTGCCAGCAGCCCCGACGGAGTCAATAATGAAAAACTGTTTTTT
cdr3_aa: CASSPDGVNNEKLFF

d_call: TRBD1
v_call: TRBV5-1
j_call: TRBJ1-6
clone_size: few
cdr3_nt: TGCGCCAGCAGCTTGGGGGGACAGGGCCGGATAGAGGATTCACCCCTCCACTTT
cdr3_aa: CASSLGGQGRIEDSPLHF

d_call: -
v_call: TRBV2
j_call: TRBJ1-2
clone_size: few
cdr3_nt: TGTGCCAGCAGTGAGTCTGGGGTTAACTATGGCTACACCTTC
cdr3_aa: CASSESGVNYGYTF

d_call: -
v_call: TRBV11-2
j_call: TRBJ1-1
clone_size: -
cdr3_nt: TGTGCCAGCAGCTTAGCAGAGAACACTGAAGCTTTCTTT
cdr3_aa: CASSLAENTEAFF

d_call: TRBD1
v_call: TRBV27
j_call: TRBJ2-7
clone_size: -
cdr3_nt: TGTGCCAGCAGTGCTGACAGGGGCTACGAGCAGTACTTC
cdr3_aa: CASSADRGYEQYF

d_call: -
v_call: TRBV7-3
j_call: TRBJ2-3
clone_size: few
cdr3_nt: TGTGCCAGCAGCCCCCCAGGCCGTCCGCAGTATTTT
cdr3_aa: CASSPPGRPQYF

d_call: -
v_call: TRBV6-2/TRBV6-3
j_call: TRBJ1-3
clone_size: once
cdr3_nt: TGTGCCAGCAGTTACGTCGGCGGTCCTGGAAACACCATATATTTT
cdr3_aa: CASSYVGGPGNTIYF

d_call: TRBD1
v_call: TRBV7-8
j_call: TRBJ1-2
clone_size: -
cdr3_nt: TGTGCCAGCAGCGCGGGACAGTACTATGGCTACACCTTC
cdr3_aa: CASSAGQYYGYTF

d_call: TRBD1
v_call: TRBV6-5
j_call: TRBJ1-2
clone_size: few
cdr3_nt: TGTGCCAGCAGTTCCGGGACAGACTATGGCTACACCTTC
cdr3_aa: CASSSGTDYGYTF

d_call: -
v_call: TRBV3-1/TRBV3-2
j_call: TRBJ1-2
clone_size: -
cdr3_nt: TGTGCCAGCAGCCTGTGGGGGTCTAGGGGAGCCTATGGCTACACCTTC
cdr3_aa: CASSLWGSRGAYGYTF

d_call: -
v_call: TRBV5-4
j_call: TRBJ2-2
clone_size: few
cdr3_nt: TGTGCCAGCAGCCTGAACACCGGGGAGCTGTTTTTT
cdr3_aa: CASSLNTGELFF

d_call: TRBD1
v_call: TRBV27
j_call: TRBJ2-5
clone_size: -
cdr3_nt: TGTGCCAGCAGTAGGGCAGGGGGAGAGACCCAGTACTTC
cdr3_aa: CASSRAGGETQYF

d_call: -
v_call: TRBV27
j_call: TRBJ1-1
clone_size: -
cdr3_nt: TGTGCCAGCAGTTTATCGAGGGGCGGCACTGAAGCTTTCTTT
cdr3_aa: CASSLSRGGTEAFF

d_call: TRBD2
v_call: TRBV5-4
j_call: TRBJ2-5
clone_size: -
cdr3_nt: TGTGCCAGCAGCGTGACTAGCGGGGGGGAGACCCAGTACTTC
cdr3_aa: CASSVTSGGETQYF

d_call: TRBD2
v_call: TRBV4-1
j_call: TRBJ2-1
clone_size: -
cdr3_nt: TGCGCCAGCAGTCACCAGCGGGAGGTCTCCAATGAGCAGTTCTTC
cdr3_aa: CASSHQREVSNEQFF